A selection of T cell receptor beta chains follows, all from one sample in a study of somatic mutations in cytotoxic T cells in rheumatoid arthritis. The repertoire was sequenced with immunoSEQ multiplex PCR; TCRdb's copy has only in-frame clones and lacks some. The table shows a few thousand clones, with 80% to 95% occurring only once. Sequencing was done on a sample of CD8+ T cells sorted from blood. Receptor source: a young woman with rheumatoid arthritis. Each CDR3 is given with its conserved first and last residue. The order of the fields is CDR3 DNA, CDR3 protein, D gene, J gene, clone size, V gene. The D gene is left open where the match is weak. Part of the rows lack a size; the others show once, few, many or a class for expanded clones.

TGTGCCAGCAGTTTACAGGGTTGGGGGACCCAGTACTTC CASSLQGWGTQYF - TRBJ2-5 - TRBV28
TGTGCCAGCAGAGAGATAGGACTAGGCGCCGGTTACGAGCAGTACTTC CASREIGLGAGYEQYF TRBD2 TRBJ2-7 - TRBV28
TGTGCCAGCAGGGAGACAGGGGCAAGGGATGAAAAACTGTTTTTT CASRETGARDEKLFF TRBD1 TRBJ1-4 - TRBV13
TGCAGCGCCCGACCAGAGCTTAGCATGAACACTGAAGCTTTCTTT CSARPELSMNTEAFF - TRBJ1-1 - TRBV29-1
TGTGCCAGCAGCGTAACGGTGGGAGTAGGAGATACGCAGTATTTT CASSVTVGVGDTQYF - TRBJ2-3 - TRBV9
TGTGCCAGCAGCTTTCGAGAGAACACTGAAGCTTTCTTT CASSFRENTEAFF - TRBJ1-1 - TRBV7-9
TGTGCCAGCAGTGAGGACAGCCGGGCCCTTTACGAGCAGTACTTC CASSEDSRALYEQYF - TRBJ2-7 - TRBV27
TGTGCCATCAATCAACAGGGAGACTACGAGCAGTACTTC CAINQQGDYEQYF - TRBJ2-7 - TRBV10-3
TGTGCCAGCAGCCCGGGATTTAACTATGGCTACACCTTC CASSPGFNYGYTF - TRBJ1-2 - TRBV5-8
TGTGCCAGCAGCCTGGGGACAGGATACGAGCAGTACTTC CASSLGTGYEQYF TRBD1 TRBJ2-7 - TRBV13
TGCGCCAGCAGCCAAGACATAACAGGGGGGTACGAGCAGTACTTC CASSQDITGGYEQYF TRBD1 TRBJ2-7 few TRBV5-4
TGTGCCAGCACCTATTACAATGAGCAGTTCTTC CASTYYNEQFF - TRBJ2-1 - TRBV5-6
TGTGCCAGCTCCCCTTGGGGAGGCACTAACACCGGGGAGCTGTTTTTT CASSPWGGTNTGELFF - TRBJ2-2 once TRBV18
TGTGCCAGCAGCAACGAACAGGGAATGAGCAATGAGCAGTTCTTC CASSNEQGMSNEQFF - TRBJ2-1 - TRBV7-2
TGTGCCAGTAGTATAGGGAGCAGCGGGAGGGATACGCAGTATTTT CASSIGSSGRDTQYF TRBD2 TRBJ2-3 - TRBV19
TGTGCCAGCGGAAATACGGGGGGTTCGCAGCCCCAGCATTTT CASGNTGGSQPQHF - TRBJ1-5 - TRBV6-5
TGTGCCAGCAGCCCCGTGGGTACGGGTGAAAAACTGTTTTTT CASSPVGTGEKLFF - TRBJ1-4 - TRBV5-4
TGCGCCAGCAGCTTGGAAGGGGGGGCGGCGACTGAAGCTTTCTTT CASSLEGGAATEAFF - TRBJ1-1 - TRBV5-1
TGTGCCAGTAGTGTTAGCGGCGGCAATGAGCAGTTCTTC CASSVSGGNEQFF - TRBJ2-1 - TRBV19
TGCGCCAGCAGCCAAGGGGACAGGGGGACCTACGAGCAGTACTTC CASSQGDRGTYEQYF TRBD1 TRBJ2-7 - TRBV4-1
TGCGCCAGCAGTACAGAGGGGGCCGCGGCTAATGAAAAACTGTTTTTT CASSTEGAAANEKLFF TRBD1 TRBJ1-4 - TRBV10-2
TGTGCCACGGGACAGGGAATCTACGAGCAGTACTTC CATGQGIYEQYF TRBD1 TRBJ2-7 - TRBV19
TGTGCCTCCTCAGGGTTATTTATGAATGAGCAGTTCTTC CASSGLFMNEQFF - TRBJ2-1 - TRBV27
TGTGCCAGCAGTCTGGGACAGGGCACGACTGAAGCTTTCTTT CASSLGQGTTEAFF TRBD1 TRBJ1-1 - TRBV27
TGTGCCAGCAGCTTTTACGAGGGCTCGAACACTGAAGCTTTCTTT CASSFYEGSNTEAFF - TRBJ1-1 - TRBV7-6
TGTGCCAGCAGCTTAGATGGCGGGTGGGATACGCAGTATTTT CASSLDGGWDTQYF - TRBJ2-3 - TRBV7-2
TGTGCCAGCAGCGTAGACTCTAGCGGGGTCCGAGGTGAGCAGTTCTTC CASSVDSSGVRGEQFF TRBD2 TRBJ2-1 - TRBV9
TGTGCCAGCCCCGTAGACTCAGGGGACCAAGAGGCCCAGTACTTC CASPVDSGDQEAQYF - TRBJ2-5 - TRBV7-9
TGTGCCAGCAGCGTGGGGGGTATCTGGGAGCCCCAGCATTTT CASSVGGIWEPQHF - TRBJ1-5 - TRBV27
TGTGCCAGCAGCCCGATTAACCACCCAGGGGCCCAAGCCAAAAACATTCAGTACTTC CASSPINHPGAQAKNIQYF - TRBJ2-4 - TRBV5-4
TGTGCCAGCAGTTTATCGGCAGGGGTCTACAATGAGCAGTTCTTC CASSLSAGVYNEQFF - TRBJ2-1 - TRBV27
TGTGCCAGCAGCTTTTTGGGGGCGGTGAATGGCTACACCTTC CASSFLGAVNGYTF - TRBJ1-2 - TRBV28
TGTGCCAGCAGCTTAGTTGGATGGACAGATACTAATGAAAAACTGTTTTTT CASSLVGWTDTNEKLFF - TRBJ1-4 - TRBV7-8
TGTGCCATCAGGGAGACAGGCATGAACACTGAAGCTTTCTTT CAIRETGMNTEAFF - TRBJ1-1 - TRBV10-3
TGTGCCAGCAGTTTATACGATTCGGGGGTAGATGGAAACACCATATATTTT CASSLYDSGVDGNTIYF - TRBJ1-3 - TRBV28
TGTGCCAGCAGCGCTTCTGGACAATACCCCACCTACGAGCAGTACTTC CASSASGQYPTYEQYF - TRBJ2-7 - TRBV5-6
TGTGCCAGCAGCCCCCTCCTCTTAGCGGGAGGGCCTGTAGGGGCCAACGTCCTGACTTTC CASSPLLLAGGPVGANVLTF TRBD2 TRBJ2-6 - TRBV9